This is a list of T cell receptor beta chains from one sample in a study of blood T cell repertoires in COVID-19. Some clones are missing from TCRdb's copy, which holds only in-frame ones; the method was immunoSEQ multiplex PCR. The sample carries a few hundred thousand clones, 75% to 90% recorded once. Sequencing was carried out using peripheral blood. The receptor source for this set is a man aged 30-40 years with acute or convalescent COVID-19. Each CDR3 is given with its conserved first and last residue. A D gene is named only where the DNA matches it firmly. Size is omitted from some rows. Given values are once, few, many or a class for expanded clones.

>TRBV18|NA|TRBJ2-2|few
CASSPIFTGELFF
TGTGCCAGCTCACCTATATTCACCGGGGAGCTGTTTTTT
>TRBV28|TRBD1|TRBJ1-2|NA
CASSPPGGRDVRGYTF
TGTGCCAGCAGCCCACCAGGGGGCCGTGATGTGAGGGGCTACACCTTC
>TRBV5-6|TRBD1|TRBJ2-1|NA
CASSVVGGGYNEQFF
TGTGCCAGCAGCGTGGTAGGGGGCGGTTACAATGAGCAGTTCTTC
>TRBV2|TRBD1|TRBJ1-5|NA
CASSDGDSYQPQHF
TGTGCCAGCAGCGATGGGGACAGCTATCAGCCCCAGCATTTT
>TRBV7-9|TRBD1|TRBJ1-6|NA
CASSTDRGSPLHF
TGTGCCAGCAGCACGGACAGGGGTTCACCCCTCCACTTT
>TRBV6-1|NA|TRBJ2-1|NA
CASSEAGGYNEQFF
TGTGCCAGCAGTGAAGCGGGGGGCTACAATGAGCAGTTCTTC
>TRBV28|TRBD1|TRBJ1-4|once
CASTDQGAGEKLFF
TGTGCCAGCACCGACCAGGGGGCAGGTGAAAAACTGTTTTTT
>TRBV24-1|TRBD2|TRBJ2-3|NA
CATSDSAQTSGVLTDTQYF
TGTGCCACCAGTGACTCCGCGCAGACTAGCGGGGTACTCACAGATACGCAGTATTTT
>TRBV28|NA|TRBJ2-4|NA
CASSYRVVENIQYF
TGTGCCAGCAGTTACAGGGTAGTTGAAAACATTCAGTACTTC
>TRBV5-1|NA|TRBJ2-5|NA
CASSLQGREETQYF
TGCGCCAGCAGCTTACAGGGAAGGGAAGAGACCCAGTACTTC
>TRBV19|NA|TRBJ1-5|NA
CASSIWGSGVQPQHF
TGTGCCAGTAGTATTTGGGGCTCGGGGGTTCAGCCCCAGCATTTT
>TRBV7-8|NA|TRBJ2-5|few
CASSFWLAGETQYF
TGTGCCAGCAGCTTCTGGCTAGCTGGTGAGACCCAGTACTTC
>TRBV28|NA|TRBJ1-6|NA
CASSLEGYNSPLHF
TGTGCCAGCAGTTTAGAGGGATATAATTCACCCCTCCACTTT
>TRBV11-2|NA|TRBJ1-2|NA
CASTGNRDGYTF
TGTGCCAGCACCGGCAACAGGGACGGCTACACCTTC
>TRBV7-3|NA|TRBJ2-7|NA
CASSLTPGSNYEQYF
TGTGCCAGCAGCTTAACTCCAGGTTCGAACTACGAGCAGTACTTC
>TRBV28|NA|TRBJ1-3|once
CASSPPGNTIYF
TGTGCCAGCAGTCCTCCTGGAAACACCATATATTTT
>TRBV4-1|NA|TRBJ2-1|NA
CASSQDRTGFGTYEQFF
TGCGCCAGCAGCCAAGACCGAACAGGGTTCGGTACCTATGAGCAGTTCTTC
>TRBV28|TRBD1|TRBJ1-6|NA
CASSRDSLSNSPLHF
TGTGCCAGCAGTAGGGACAGTCTAAGTAATTCACCCCTCCACTTT
>TRBV28|NA|TRBJ2-7|NA
CASSYPTPTYEQYF
TGTGCCAGCAGTTACCCGACACCAACCTACGAGCAGTACTTC
>TRBV23-1|NA|TRBJ2-5|NA
CASTGQGSQETQYF
TGCGCCAGCACCGGTCAGGGAAGCCAAGAGACCCAGTACTTC
>TRBV5-1|TRBD2|TRBJ2-3|NA
CASSFTPGLAGGTQYF
TGCGCCAGCAGCTTTACACCGGGACTAGCGGGAGGGACGCAGTATTTT
>TRBV6-6|NA|TRBJ1-1|NA
CASRSDGSEAFF
TGTGCCAGCAGATCGGACGGGAGTGAAGCTTTCTTT
>TRBV21-1|NA|TRBJ2-7|NA
CASSPREETAYEQYF
TGTGCCAGCAGCCCACGAGAAGAGACAGCCTACGAGCAGTACTTC
>TRBV7-3|NA|TRBJ1-1|NA
CASSPSGGETEAFF
TGTGCCAGCAGCCCCTCTGGAGGGGAGACTGAAGCTTTCTTT
>TRBV3-1/TRBV3-2|NA|TRBJ1-2|once
CASAQGGAGYTF
TGTGCCAGCGCACAGGGAGGGGCGGGCTACACCTTC
>TRBV5-1|TRBD1|TRBJ2-6|NA
CASSLVSAQGASGANVLTF
TGCGCCAGCAGCTTGGTTTCGGCGCAGGGGGCGTCTGGGGCCAACGTCCTGACTTTC
>TRBV5-1|TRBD2|TRBJ2-1|NA
CASSSAGFNEQFF
TGCGCCAGCAGCTCAGCGGGATTCAATGAGCAGTTCTTC
>TRBV30|NA|TRBJ1-1|NA
CACLRQKNTEAFF
TGTGCCTGCCTAAGACAGAAGAACACTGAAGCTTTCTTT
>TRBV25-1|NA|TRBJ1-4|NA
CASSDRGEKLFF
TGTGCCAGCAGTGATCGAGGGGAAAAACTGTTTTTT
>TRBV5-1|NA|TRBJ1-3|NA
CASSSPREGNTIYF
TGCGCCAGCAGCTCGCCACGGGAAGGAAACACCATATATTTT
>TRBV6-5|TRBD2|TRBJ2-2|NA
CASSRTSGATGELFF
TGTGCCAGCAGCCGTACTAGCGGGGCCACCGGGGAGCTGTTTTTT
>TRBV5-1|NA|TRBJ1-4|few
CASSPRQDLGEKLFF
TGCGCCAGCAGCCCACGACAGGATCTCGGGGAAAAACTGTTTTTT
>TRBV24-1|TRBD1|TRBJ2-1|NA
CATSDAGTGHPEQFF
TGTGCCACCAGTGACGCCGGGACAGGGCACCCTGAGCAGTTCTTC
>TRBV4-2|TRBD2|TRBJ2-2|NA
CASRQGPSGAGVSTGELFF
TGTGCCAGCAGACAAGGGCCGTCGGGAGCGGGAGTGTCCACCGGGGAGCTGTTTTTT
>TRBV19|TRBD1|TRBJ1-5|NA
CASSDQGALLGNQPQHF
TGTGCCAGTAGTGACCAGGGGGCCCTTTTAGGCAATCAGCCCCAGCATTTT
>TRBV21-1|NA|TRBJ1-6|NA
CASSKERGTNSPLHF
TGTGCCAGCAGCAAAGAGCGGGGGACCAATTCACCCCTCCACTTT
>TRBV7-9|NA|TRBJ2-3|few
CASSLVTTRTDTQYF
TGTGCCAGCAGCTTAGTGACTACCCGCACAGATACGCAGTATTTT
>TRBV4-2|NA|TRBJ1-2|NA
CASSLLQGANYGYTF
TGTGCCAGCAGCCTCTTACAGGGAGCTAACTATGGCTACACCTTC
>TRBV9|NA|TRBJ1-5|NA
CASRRTQDPNQPQHF
TGTGCCAGCAGACGTACCCAGGATCCAAATCAGCCCCAGCATTTT
>TRBV9|TRBD1|TRBJ1-2|NA
CASSLRTGTNGYTF
TGTGCCAGCAGCCTCCGGACAGGTACCAATGGCTACACCTTC
>TRBV24-1|NA|TRBJ2-1|once
CATSDSTRSNEQFF
TGTGCCACCAGTGATTCTACTCGGAGCAATGAGCAGTTCTTC
>TRBV5-4|NA|TRBJ1-2|NA
CASSLGAGQDYGYTF
TGTGCCAGCAGCTTGGGTGCAGGGCAGGACTATGGCTACACCTTC